These T cell receptor beta chains were read from a single sample in a study of tumor T cells in aggressive B-cell lymphoma. This table comes from immunoSEQ multiplex PCR, and its TCRdb copy is limited to in-frame clones, with some not included. The sample records 2,500 to 3,500 clones, 82% being singletons. Sequencing was carried out using tumor tissue. These receptors all stem from an adult with diffuse large B cell lymphoma. Both conserved end residues are part of each CDR3. The D gene is left open where the match is weak. Some rows have no size entry. The others give once, few or many, or a class for an expanded clone.

>-|TRBJ2-5|TRBV7-9|TRBD2
CASSRGRLAGGQETQYF
TGTGCCAGCAGCCGGGGCCGGCTAGCGGGGGGTCAAGAGACCCAGTACTTC
>once|TRBJ2-2|TRBV7-2|TRBD2
CASSSPSGGVNTGELFF
TGTGCCAGCAGCTCCCCTAGCGGGGGGGTGAACACCGGGGAGCTGTTTTTT
>-|TRBJ2-7|TRBV9|-
CASSAGGSYYEQYF
TGTGCCAGCAGCGCTGGCGGCTCGTACTACGAGCAGTACTTC
>-|TRBJ1-1|TRBV7-8|TRBD1
CASSFQGVTEAFF
TGTGCCAGCAGCTTTCAGGGGGTTACTGAAGCTTTCTTT
>-|TRBJ1-5|TRBV9|-
CASSVAGDQPQHF
TGTGCCAGCAGCGTAGCGGGGGATCAGCCCCAGCATTTT
>-|TRBJ1-1|TRBV7-3|TRBD1
CASSSQGGTTEAFF
TGTGCCAGCAGCTCACAGGGGGGTACGACTGAAGCTTTCTTT
>-|TRBJ2-1|TRBV10-1|TRBD2
CASSDPLAGGVNEQFF
TGCGCCAGCAGTGACCCACTAGCGGGGGGCGTCAATGAGCAGTTCTTC
>-|TRBJ2-1|TRBV20-1|-
CSALRGGEQFF
TGCAGTGCCCTCCGCGGCGGTGAGCAGTTCTTC
>-|TRBJ1-3|TRBV9|TRBD1
CASSATQGEGNTIYF
TGTGCCAGCAGCGCAACACAGGGGGAAGGAAACACCATATATTTT
>-|TRBJ2-1|TRBV7-2|-
CASSPQQGTEVNEQFF
TGTGCCAGCAGCCCGCAACAGGGAACCGAGGTGAATGAGCAGTTCTTC
>-|TRBJ2-2|TRBV5-1|TRBD2
CASSRTSGGAGELFF
TGCGCCAGCAGTCGGACTAGCGGGGGGGCCGGGGAGCTGTTTTTT
>-|TRBJ2-7|TRBV6-5|TRBD1
CASSYSRTGSGEQYF
TGTGCCAGCAGTTACTCAAGGACAGGGAGTGGCGAGCAGTACTTC
>few|TRBJ2-2|TRBV14|-
CASSQRLVFMNTGELFF
TGTGCCAGCAGCCAGCGTCTAGTATTCATGAACACCGGGGAGCTGTTTTTT